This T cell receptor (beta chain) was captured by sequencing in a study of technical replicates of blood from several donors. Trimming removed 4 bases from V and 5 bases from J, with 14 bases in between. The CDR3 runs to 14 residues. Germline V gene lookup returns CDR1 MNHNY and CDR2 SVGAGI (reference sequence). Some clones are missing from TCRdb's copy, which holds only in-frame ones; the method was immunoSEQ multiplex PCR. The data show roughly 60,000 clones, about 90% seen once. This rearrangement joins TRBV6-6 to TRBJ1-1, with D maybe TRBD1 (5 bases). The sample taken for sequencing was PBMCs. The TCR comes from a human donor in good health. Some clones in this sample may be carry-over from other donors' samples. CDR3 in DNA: TGTGCCAGCAGTTTTATCCAGGGCTGGACTGAAGCTTTCTTT. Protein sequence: CASSFIQGWTEAFF.